Listed below are T cell receptor beta chains from one sample, sequenced in a study of blood T cell repertoires in COVID-19. The repertoire was sequenced with immunoSEQ multiplex PCR; TCRdb's copy has only in-frame clones and lacks some. Here the sample spans some 120,000 clones, roughly four fifths being singletons. Sequences were obtained from PBMCs or T cells enriched from blood (not recorded which). These receptors came from a man younger than 40 who had recovered from COVID-19. Both conserved end residues are part of each CDR3. Each record gives: V gene, J gene, D gene, CDR3 length, clone size, CDR3 DNA, CDR3 protein. D genes are given only for firm matches. Rows may omit the clone size; those that give it use once, few, many or a size class.

TRBV2	TRBJ1-2	NA	14	NA	TGTGCCAGCAGTGGCCCCTCCGGAGACTATGGCTACACCTTC	CASSGPSGDYGYTF
TRBV6-6	TRBJ2-5	NA	13	few	TGTGCCAGCAGTTCCGGACAGCAAGAGACCCAGTACTTC	CASSSGQQETQYF
TRBV19	TRBJ2-1	NA	15	few	TGTGCCAGTAGTGACCCGCTAGTGGAGTACAATGAGCAGTTCTTC	CASSDPLVEYNEQFF
TRBV18	TRBJ1-1	TRBD1	16	NA	TGTGCCAGCTCAACAGTGGGACAGGGGATGAACACTGAAGCTTTCTTT	CASSTVGQGMNTEAFF
TRBV9	TRBJ1-2	TRBD1	14	once	TGTGCCAGCAGCTCCCAGGGGGTCGGCTATGGCTACACCTTC	CASSSQGVGYGYTF
TRBV5-1	TRBJ1-1	TRBD1	15	NA	TGCGCCAGCAGCTTCGGACAGGGCCTGAACACTGAAGCTTTCTTT	CASSFGQGLNTEAFF
TRBV2	TRBJ1-6	NA	12	few	TGTGCCAGCAACCTTAGAATCGGTCCCCTCCACTTT	CASNLRIGPLHF
TRBV20-1	TRBJ1-1	NA	11	NA	TGCAGTGCTCTTGCGTACACTGAAGCTTTCTTT	CSALAYTEAFF
TRBV12-5	TRBJ1-2	NA	14	NA	TGTGCTAGTGGGTCGAGTCGATCCAACTATGGCTACACCTTC	CASGSSRSNYGYTF
TRBV5-1	TRBJ2-5	NA	13	NA	TGCGCCAGCAGCTTACAGGGTGGCGAGACCCAGTACTTC	CASSLQGGETQYF
TRBV19	TRBJ2-7	NA	16	NA	TGTGCCAGTAGTATAGATCCGAGGGCCAGCTCCTACGAGCAGTACTTC	CASSIDPRASSYEQYF
TRBV24-1	TRBJ2-3	NA	13	NA	TGTGCCACCAGTGGCAGGGGCACAGATACGCAGTATTTT	CATSGRGTDTQYF
TRBV7-9	TRBJ1-1	NA	14	NA	TGTGCCAGCAGCTACCAGGACAAGAACACTGAAGCTTTCTTT	CASSYQDKNTEAFF
TRBV9	TRBJ2-2	NA	13	NA	TGTGCCAGCAGCGTGTACGGGGCCGGGGAGCTGTTTTTT	CASSVYGAGELFF
TRBV19	TRBJ2-7	NA	13	NA	TGTGCCAGTGGTTCCTCCCACAGCTACGAGCAGTACTTC	CASGSSHSYEQYF
TRBV11-2	TRBJ2-2	NA	14	NA	TGTGCCAGCAGCTACCCGGAGGGGATCGGGGAGCTGTTTTTT	CASSYPEGIGELFF
TRBV6-5	TRBJ1-1	NA	14	NA	TGTGCCAGCAGTTCAGAGGGGGGGGTCACTGAAGCTTTCTTT	CASSSEGGVTEAFF
TRBV3-1/TRBV3-2	TRBJ1-2	TRBD1	12	NA	TGTGCCAGCAGCAACGACAGGGGTGGCTACACCTTC	CASSNDRGGYTF
TRBV10-3	TRBJ2-3	TRBD2	14	NA	TGTGCCATCAGTCAGCGGGAGCTGACAGATACGCAGTATTTT	CAISQRELTDTQYF
TRBV7-9	TRBJ1-2	TRBD1	13	NA	TGTGCCAGCAGCCCTCAGGGGGCAAAGGGCTACACCTTC	CASSPQGAKGYTF
TRBV7-9	TRBJ2-5	TRBD1	14	once	TGTGCCAGCAGTGAAGGGACAGGGGGAGAGACCCAGTACTTC	CASSEGTGGETQYF
TRBV19	TRBJ1-5	TRBD1	16	NA	TGTGCCAGTAGTGCGACAGGGGAGGTAGGCAATCAGCCCCAGCATTTT	CASSATGEVGNQPQHF
TRBV2	TRBJ1-1	TRBD1	17	NA	TGTGCCAGCAGTGCCGGGACAGGGGTCGGCTTGGGCACTGAAGCTTTCTTT	CASSAGTGVGLGTEAFF
TRBV6-5	TRBJ1-5	NA	15	few	TGTGCCAGCATTTGGACAGCAGATAGCAATCAGCCCCAGCATTTT	CASIWTADSNQPQHF
TRBV25-1	TRBJ1-2	NA	14	once	TGTGCCAGCAGTGCACCTATGCACAGCTATGGCTACACCTTC	CASSAPMHSYGYTF
TRBV5-1	TRBJ2-7	TRBD2	16	once	TGCGCCAGCAGCTCCACCGCCGGGACTAGTTTCCGAGAGCAGTACTTC	CASSSTAGTSFREQYF
TRBV5-8	TRBJ1-1	NA	18	NA	TGTGCCAGCAGCTTGGCCCAACGACAGATATTCGGGAACACTGAAGCTTTCTTT	CASSLAQRQIFGNTEAFF
TRBV6-5	TRBJ2-1	NA	12	NA	TGTGCCAGCAGCCGAGCCGACAATGAGCAGTTCTTC	CASSRADNEQFF
TRBV10-1	TRBJ2-3	NA	15	NA	TGCGCCACTAAAGGAGAGACAGACAGCACAGATACGCAGTATTTT	CATKGETDSTDTQYF
TRBV2	TRBJ1-5	TRBD1	15	NA	TGTGCCACCTCCGACAGGGGGCGAGCGGGTCAGCCCCAGCATTTT	CATSDRGRAGQPQHF
TRBV19	TRBJ2-1	TRBD1	15	NA	TGTGCCAGTAGCCGCCCGGGACAGCCGCTAAATGAGCAGTTCTTC	CASSRPGQPLNEQFF
TRBV7-3	TRBJ2-2	TRBD2	15	NA	TGTGCCAGCAGCTTCAGACGGGAGGGCCCCGGGGAGCTGTTTTTT	CASSFRREGPGELFF
TRBV2	TRBJ2-3	TRBD2	16	few	TGTGCCAGCAGCCCCGGGACTAGCGGTCTTCCAGATACGCAGTATTTT	CASSPGTSGLPDTQYF
TRBV9	TRBJ2-3	NA	16	NA	TGTGCCAGCAGCGTAGAATCTAGCTACGGAACAGATACGCAGTATTTT	CASSVESSYGTDTQYF
TRBV3-1/TRBV3-2	TRBJ2-1	TRBD2	16	NA	TGTGCCAGCAGCCAACTAGCGGGAGGGTCCTACAATGAGCAGTTCTTC	CASSQLAGGSYNEQFF
TRBV30	TRBJ1-4	NA	14	NA	TGTGCCTGGAGCGCCGGGGGGGCGGGTGAAAAACTGTTTTTT	CAWSAGGAGEKLFF
TRBV5-4	TRBJ2-2	TRBD2	15	NA	TGTGCCAGCAGTCAAGGACTAGCGTACACCGGGGAGCTGTTTTTT	CASSQGLAYTGELFF
TRBV7-6	TRBJ1-3	TRBD1	15	NA	TGTGCCAGCAGCTTAGCTGGGACAGTCGGAAACACCATATATTTT	CASSLAGTVGNTIYF
TRBV7-9	TRBJ2-7	NA	12	once	TGTGCCAGCAGCCCTGGGCCCCACGAGCAGTACTTC	CASSPGPHEQYF
TRBV19	TRBJ1-2	NA	14	NA	TGTGCCAGTAGTATAGCGGTAGCTAACTATGGCTACACCTTC	CASSIAVANYGYTF